These T cell receptor beta chains were read from a single sample in a study of T cell responses to AZD1222 COVID-19 vaccine. This table comes from immunoSEQ multiplex PCR, and its TCRdb copy is limited to in-frame clones, with some not included. The sample consists of 100,000 to 140,000 clones, around nine tenths of them appearing once. Source: peripheral blood, taken 28 days after the second AZD1222 dose. The receptors stem from an adult who received the AZD1222 COVID-19 vaccine. Each CDR3 is given with its conserved first and last residue. The D gene is left open where the match is weak. A row's size may be missing; if present it is once, few, many or a size class.

- TRBJ1-2 TRBV28 - TGTGCCAGCCCTTCGGAGGTCTTC CASPSEVF
- TRBJ2-1 TRBV10-3 - TGTGCCATCAATCCGGGACCGGGGATAGACAATGAGCAGTTCTTC CAINPGPGIDNEQFF
- TRBJ1-5 TRBV6-1 - TGTGCCAGCAGTGAGTTGGCAGGGAATCAGCCCCAGCATTTT CASSELAGNQPQHF
- TRBJ1-5 TRBV6-2/TRBV6-3 - TGTGCCAGCAGACCTGACAGTACGTTCAATCAGCCCCAGCATTTT CASRPDSTFNQPQHF
- TRBJ1-5 TRBV3-1/TRBV3-2 - TGTGCCAGCAGCCAAAGGGGGAGCAATCAGCCCCAGCATTTT CASSQRGSNQPQHF
TRBD1 TRBJ2-7 TRBV15 once TGTGCCACCAGCAGAGGAGGACAGGGTTCCTACGAGCAGTACTTC CATSRGGQGSYEQYF
- TRBJ2-1 TRBV13 - TGTGCCAGCAGCTTGATTCGGGACTCCTTACCTAATGAGCAGTTCTTC CASSLIRDSLPNEQFF
TRBD1 TRBJ2-7 TRBV20-1 - TGCAGTGCCCCGGACAGGGGCGAGCAGTACTTC CSAPDRGEQYF
- TRBJ2-2 TRBV28 - TGTGCCACCCCTGGGGACACCGGGGAGCTGTTTTTT CATPGDTGELFF
- TRBJ2-7 TRBV11-2 - TGTGCCAGCAGCCATGTACTGGGTCTAGCGCACGCCTACGAGCAGTACTTC CASSHVLGLAHAYEQYF
- TRBJ1-3 TRBV6-2/TRBV6-3 - TGTGCCAGCAGTGACCCGCCCGGAAACACCATATATTTT CASSDPPGNTIYF
- TRBJ2-1 TRBV7-9 once TGTGCCAGCAGCTTAGAAGGTCAAAGCTCCTACAATGAGCAGTTCTTC CASSLEGQSSYNEQFF
TRBD1 TRBJ1-2 TRBV7-2 - TGTGCCAGCAGCCTAGGGGGAGGGACAGGATTGTTTGGCTACACCTTC CASSLGGGTGLFGYTF
- TRBJ2-7 TRBV14 - TGTGCCAGCAGCCAAAGTGGCCAGGGCGAGCAGTACTTC CASSQSGQGEQYF
- TRBJ2-7 TRBV11-3 - TGTGCCAGCAGCTTCGGACTGGACGAGCAGTACTTC CASSFGLDEQYF
- TRBJ2-5 TRBV13 - TGTGCCAGCAGCCCCTCAGCGGAGGGGCCGCAAGAGACCCAGTACTTC CASSPSAEGPQETQYF
- TRBJ2-5 TRBV28 - TGTGCCAGCAGTCTCCAAGAGACCCAGTACTTC CASSLQETQYF
- TRBJ1-2 TRBV6-2/TRBV6-3 - TGTGCCAGCAGTGGGGGTTGGTCCGACTATGGCTACACCTTC CASSGGWSDYGYTF
- TRBJ1-1 TRBV5-1 once TGCGCCAGCAGCTTGGATGAGGGGAGGACTGAAGCTTTCTTT CASSLDEGRTEAFF
TRBD2 TRBJ2-7 TRBV25-1 - TGTGCCAGCAGTGAATCCCCGGGGGGAGGGAGGCTCTACGAGCAGTACTTC CASSESPGGGRLYEQYF
- TRBJ2-7 TRBV16 - TGTGCCAGCAGCCAATCTGTAGGGCTAGCCTACGAGCAGTACTTC CASSQSVGLAYEQYF
- TRBJ1-5 TRBV6-2/TRBV6-3 - TGTGCCAGCAGTGGAGAGGGAAATCAGCCCCAGCATTTT CASSGEGNQPQHF
- TRBJ2-7 TRBV7-9 few TGTGCCAGCAGTTCCCCGGAAGAGTTTGAAGAGCAGTACTTC CASSSPEEFEEQYF
- TRBJ1-2 TRBV5-8 - TGTGCCAGCAGCTTGGTGAGGAGCTATGGCTACACCTTC CASSLVRSYGYTF
- TRBJ1-5 TRBV6-5 - TGTGCCAGCAGACTTGATAGCAATCAGCCCCAGCATTTT CASRLDSNQPQHF
- TRBJ2-3 TRBV13 - TGTGCCAGCACCCCGGGGAGACTTAGCACAGATACGCAGTATTTT CASTPGRLSTDTQYF
TRBD2 TRBJ2-1 TRBV19 - TGTGCCAGTAGTGCCCTAGCGGGTCTTTCCTACAATGAGCAGTTCTTC CASSALAGLSYNEQFF
TRBD2 TRBJ2-2 TRBV14 - TGTGCCAGCAGCCAAACCGGGACTAACTATAACACCGGGGAGCTGTTTTTT CASSQTGTNYNTGELFF
- TRBJ2-1 TRBV27 few TGTGCCAGCAGTTTCAAGGTCCTCAGCTCCTACAATGAGCAGTTCTTC CASSFKVLSSYNEQFF